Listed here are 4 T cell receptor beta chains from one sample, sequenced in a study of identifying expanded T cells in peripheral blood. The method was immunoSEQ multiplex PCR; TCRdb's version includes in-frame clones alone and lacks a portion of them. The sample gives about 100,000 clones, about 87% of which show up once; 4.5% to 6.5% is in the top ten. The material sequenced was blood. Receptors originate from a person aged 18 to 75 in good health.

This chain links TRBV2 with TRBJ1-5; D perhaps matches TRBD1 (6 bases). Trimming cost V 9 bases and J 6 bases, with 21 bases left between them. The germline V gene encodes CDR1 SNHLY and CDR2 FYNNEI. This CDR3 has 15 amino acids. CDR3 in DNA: TGTGCCAGTTCCCTCCTCGAGGGGGGAGGTCAGCCCCAGCATTTT. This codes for CASSLLEGGGQPQHF.

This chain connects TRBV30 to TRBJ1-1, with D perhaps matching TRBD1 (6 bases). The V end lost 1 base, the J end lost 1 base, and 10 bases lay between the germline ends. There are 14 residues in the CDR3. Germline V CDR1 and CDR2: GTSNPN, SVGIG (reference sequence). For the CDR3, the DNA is TGTGCCTGGAGTGCGCAGGGGAAGAACACTGAAGCTTTCTTT. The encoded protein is CAWSAQGKNTEAFF.

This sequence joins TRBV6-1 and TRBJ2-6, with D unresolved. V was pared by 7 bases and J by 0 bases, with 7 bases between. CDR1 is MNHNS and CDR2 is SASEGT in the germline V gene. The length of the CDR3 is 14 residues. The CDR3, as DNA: TGTGCCAGCAACACCGACTCTGGGGCCAACGTCCTGACTTTC. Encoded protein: CASNTDSGANVLTF.

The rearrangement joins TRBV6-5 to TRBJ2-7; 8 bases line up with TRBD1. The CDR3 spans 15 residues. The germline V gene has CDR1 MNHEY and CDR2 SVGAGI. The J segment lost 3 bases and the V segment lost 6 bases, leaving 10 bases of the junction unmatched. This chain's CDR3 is CASRKNRDRNYEQYF. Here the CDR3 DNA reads TGTGCCAGCAGAAAAAACCGGGACAGGAACTACGAGCAGTACTTC.